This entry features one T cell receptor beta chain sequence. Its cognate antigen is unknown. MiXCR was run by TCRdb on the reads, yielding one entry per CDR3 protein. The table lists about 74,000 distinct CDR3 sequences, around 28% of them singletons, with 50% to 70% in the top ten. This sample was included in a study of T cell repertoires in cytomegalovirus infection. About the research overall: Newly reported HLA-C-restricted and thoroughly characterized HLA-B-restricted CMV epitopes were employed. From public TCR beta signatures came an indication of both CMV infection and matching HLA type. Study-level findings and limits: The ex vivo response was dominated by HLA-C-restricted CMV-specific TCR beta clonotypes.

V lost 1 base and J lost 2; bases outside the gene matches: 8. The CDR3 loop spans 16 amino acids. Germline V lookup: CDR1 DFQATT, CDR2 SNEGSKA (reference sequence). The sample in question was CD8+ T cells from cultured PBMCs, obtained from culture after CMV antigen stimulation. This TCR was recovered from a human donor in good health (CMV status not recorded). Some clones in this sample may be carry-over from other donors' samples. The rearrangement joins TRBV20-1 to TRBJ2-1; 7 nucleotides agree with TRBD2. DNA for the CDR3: TGCAGTGCTAGAGGGGGCCGGGACTACACCTACAATGAGCAGTTCTTC. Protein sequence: CSARGGRDYTYNEQFF.